A selection of T cell receptor beta chains follows, all from one sample in a study of T-cell memory formation after mild COVID-19. MiXCR, run by TCRdb on the 5' RACE reads, gives a single entry per CDR3 protein. The sample contains 430,000 or so distinct CDR3 sequences, 20% to 30% of which appear only once. Material: PBMCs or a T cell subset sorted from them (not recorded which). All receptors derive from an adult woman who had mild COVID-19 (a few samples of this study predate the infection). Cell type and time point are not known. Both conserved end residues are part of each CDR3. Each record gives: clone size, J gene, D gene, V gene, CDR3 protein, CDR3 DNA. A D gene is named only where the DNA matches it firmly. Size values are once, few and many counts, or a class for expanded clones, and some rows have none.

abundance: .
j_gene: TRBJ2-5
d_gene: .
v_gene: TRBV30
CDR3aa: CAWSSQIQGPETQYF
CDR3nt: TGTGCCTGGAGTTCTCAAATTCAGGGGCCAGAGACCCAGTACTTC

abundance: .
j_gene: TRBJ2-1
d_gene: .
v_gene: TRBV7-6
CDR3aa: CASSLVLGEQFF
CDR3nt: TGTGCCAGCAGCTTAGTGCTTGGGGAGCAGTTCTTC

abundance: few
j_gene: TRBJ2-7
d_gene: TRBD2
v_gene: TRBV5-6
CDR3aa: CASSLEAGGFYEQYF
CDR3nt: TGTGCCAGCAGCTTGGAGGCGGGGGGATTCTACGAGCAGTACTTC

abundance: .
j_gene: TRBJ2-7
d_gene: .
v_gene: TRBV4-2
CDR3aa: CASSQLATGLRGEQYF
CDR3nt: TGTGCCAGCAGCCAGCTGGCGACAGGTTTAAGGGGCGAGCAGTACTTC

abundance: few
j_gene: TRBJ2-1
d_gene: TRBD2
v_gene: TRBV2
CDR3aa: CASSELAGGTSRDEQFF
CDR3nt: TGTGCCAGCAGTGAACTAGCGGGAGGAACGAGTAGGGATGAGCAGTTCTTC

abundance: few
j_gene: TRBJ2-1
d_gene: TRBD2
v_gene: TRBV24-1
CDR3aa: CATSPRGSSRLAGDNEQFF
CDR3nt: TGTGCCACCAGTCCTCGTGGTAGCTCTAGGCTAGCGGGAGACAATGAGCAGTTCTTC

abundance: .
j_gene: TRBJ1-2
d_gene: .
v_gene: TRBV12-3/TRBV12-4
CDR3aa: CASSLGQGTRDGYTF
CDR3nt: TGTGCCAGCAGTTTGGGGCAGGGAACTAGGGATGGCTACACCTTC

abundance: .
j_gene: TRBJ1-5
d_gene: .
v_gene: TRBV4-1
CDR3aa: CASSQDENQPQHF
CDR3nt: TGCGCCAGCAGCCAAGATGAGAATCAGCCCCAGCATTTT

abundance: .
j_gene: TRBJ2-1
d_gene: .
v_gene: TRBV20-1
CDR3aa: CSARREDEQFF
CDR3nt: TGCAGTGCTAGAAGGGAGGATGAGCAGTTCTTC

abundance: few
j_gene: TRBJ2-3
d_gene: .
v_gene: TRBV6-6
CDR3aa: CASSHPGDTQYF
CDR3nt: TGTGCCAGCAGCCACCCGGGAGATACGCAGTATTTT

abundance: .
j_gene: TRBJ1-1
d_gene: .
v_gene: TRBV20-1
CDR3aa: CSARGASDTEAFF
CDR3nt: TGCAGTGCTAGGGGGGCATCTGACACTGAAGCTTTCTTT

abundance: few
j_gene: TRBJ2-5
d_gene: .
v_gene: TRBV20-1
CDR3aa: CSAMDQVGETQYF
CDR3nt: TGCAGTGCTATGGACCAGGTGGGGGAGACCCAGTACTTC